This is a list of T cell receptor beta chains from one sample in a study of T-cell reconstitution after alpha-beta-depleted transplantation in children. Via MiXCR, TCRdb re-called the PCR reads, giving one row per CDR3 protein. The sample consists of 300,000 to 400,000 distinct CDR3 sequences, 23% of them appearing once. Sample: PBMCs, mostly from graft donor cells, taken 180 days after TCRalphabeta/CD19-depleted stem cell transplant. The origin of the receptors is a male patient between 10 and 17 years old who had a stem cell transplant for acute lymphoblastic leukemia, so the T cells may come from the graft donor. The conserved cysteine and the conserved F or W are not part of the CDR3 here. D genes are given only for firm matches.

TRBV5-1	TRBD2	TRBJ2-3	ASSPMTSGSPTDTQY
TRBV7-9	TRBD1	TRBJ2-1	ASSQRQGALSYNEQF
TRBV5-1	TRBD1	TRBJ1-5	ASSPRTGYNQPQH
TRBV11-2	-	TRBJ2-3	ASSLDPVGSGSWPDTQY
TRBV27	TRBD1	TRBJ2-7	ASRTGNGISYEQY
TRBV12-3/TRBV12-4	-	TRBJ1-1	ASSPNVGWNTEAF
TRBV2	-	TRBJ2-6	ASSGKRRVQVSWGANVLT
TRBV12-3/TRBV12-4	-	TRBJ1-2	ASSPRGGGGYT
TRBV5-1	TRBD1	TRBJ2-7	ASSMGQIYEQY
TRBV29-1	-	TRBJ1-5	SVGSQGHQPQH
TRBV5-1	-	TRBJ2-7	ASSRGFLTYEQY
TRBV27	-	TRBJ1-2	ASAVALGANYGYT
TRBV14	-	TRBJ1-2	ASSPRGAGARTGYT
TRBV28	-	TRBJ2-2	ASRKEITGELF
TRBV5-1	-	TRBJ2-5	ASSAGVETQY
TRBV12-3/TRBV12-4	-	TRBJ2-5	ASSSPLGLQY
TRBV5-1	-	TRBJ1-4	ASSLIGTKAGEKLF
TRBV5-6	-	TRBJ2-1	ASTLVTYNEQF
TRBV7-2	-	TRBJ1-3	SSRETPGNTIY
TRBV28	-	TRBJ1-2	ASSPDIGYGYT
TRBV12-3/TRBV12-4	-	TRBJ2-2	ASTPGLAWTNTGELF
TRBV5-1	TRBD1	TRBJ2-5	ASRDRVETQY
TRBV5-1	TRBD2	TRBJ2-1	ASSWRLAYNEQF
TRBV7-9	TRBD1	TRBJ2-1	ASSHRGSYNEQF
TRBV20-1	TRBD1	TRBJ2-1	RATGAVRNEQF
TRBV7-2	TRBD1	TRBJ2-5	ASSRDRDYGVTQY
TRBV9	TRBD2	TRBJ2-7	PTPSGRHEQY
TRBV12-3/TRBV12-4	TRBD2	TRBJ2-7	ASSPSTSRYYEQY
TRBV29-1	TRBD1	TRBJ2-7	SVEGWLGQGSSARYEQY
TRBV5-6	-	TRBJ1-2	ASSLEARTYGYT
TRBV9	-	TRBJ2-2	ASSVHSSNTGELF
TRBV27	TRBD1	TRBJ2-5	ASSPTQGAKKETQY
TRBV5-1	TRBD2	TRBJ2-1	ASSGTSGYNEQF
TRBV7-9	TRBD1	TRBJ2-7	ASTGQGSVIRQY
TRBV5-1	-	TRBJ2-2	ASRYRSGELF
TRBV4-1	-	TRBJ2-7	ASSQDGGAYYEQY
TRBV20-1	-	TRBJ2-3	SAHLAHGANTDTQY
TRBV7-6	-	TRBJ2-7	ASSRVFDTSYEQY
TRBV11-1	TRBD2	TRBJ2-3	ASSLEGLAGERSDTQY
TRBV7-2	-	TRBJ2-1	ASSIGRRTFSYNEQF
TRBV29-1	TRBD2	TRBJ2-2	SVRALVAGVSGELF
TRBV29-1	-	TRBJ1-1	SVTDGSEAF
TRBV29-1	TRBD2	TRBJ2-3	SVVREEGTTQY
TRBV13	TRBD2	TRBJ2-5	ASSTGLARRGETQY